This TCR beta chain was observed in a study of T-cell memory formation after mild COVID-19. Study results and limitations: Confirmation was lacking for SARS-CoV-2 specificity of second-wave clones that peaked on day 37. Pre-infection memory already had some responding clones, implying cross-reactive memory joined.

UMIs and sample barcodes were carried by the TCR alpha and TCR beta cDNA libraries that 5'RACE produced using constant-segment primers. Using its own MiXCR run on the 5' RACE reads, TCRdb lists one record per CDR3 protein. The table includes fewer than 500,000 distinct CDR3 sequences, about 23% detected once. This clonotype was detected a few times. As yet, its antigen is unknown. From germline, CDR1 is SGHRS and CDR2 YFSETQ. The J segment lost 3 bases and the V segment lost 0 bases, leaving 6 bases of the junction unmatched. This CDR3 spans 15 amino acids. The receptor was isolated from an adult woman who had mild COVID-19 (a few samples of this study predate the infection). Cell type and time point are not known. This sequence joins TRBV5-1 and TRBJ2-7; 7 bases are shared with TRBD1. The specimen was PBMCs or a T cell subset sorted from them (not recorded which). Written as DNA, the CDR3 is TGCGCCAGCAGCTTGGTTTTGGGACAGAGCTACGAGCAGTACTTC. It translates to CASSLVLGQSYEQYF.